These 10 T cell receptor beta chains came from one sample sequenced in a study of control samples from healthy donors and cancer patients. Method: immunoSEQ multiplex PCR; TCRdb's copy keeps in-frame clones and lacks some. The sample has about 160,000 clones; over 95% are singletons. Sequenced input: blood. The receptor set was obtained from a woman aged 25 to 39 in good health.

The chain links TRBV4-2 to TRBJ1-2, with D perhaps matching TRBD1 (6 bases). Deletions cut 0 bases from V and 3 bases from J, with 14 bases between. CDR3 length: 16 amino acids. Germline V gene sequence: CDR1 LGHNA, CDR2 YNFKEQ. CDR3 sequence reads: CASSQDLGGGDYGYTF. CDR3 sequence (DNA): TGTGCCAGCAGCCAAGATCTTGGCGGGGGCGACTATGGCTACACCTTC.

The rearrangement uses TRBV19 and TRBJ1-5, with 7 bases fitting TRBD1. The CDR3 runs 17 residues. Trimming at V came to 7 bases and at J to 1 base, leaving 13 bases not matched to a gene. In germline, CDR1 is LNHDA, CDR2 SQIVND (reference sequence). CDR3 coding DNA: TGTGCCAGTACCGAATCAATACAGGGGCTGAGCAATCAGCCCCAGCATTTT. As protein: CASTESIQGLSNQPQHF.

This clone was seen only once. The chain employs TRBV27 and TRBJ1-2; D might be TRBD1 (5 bases). The CDR3 contains 14 residues. Germline assignment: CDR1 MNHEY and CDR2 SMNVEV (reference sequence). CDR3 coding DNA: TGTGCGAGCGGGGGTATTGGGACGAAATTTGGCTACACCTTC. It codes for CASGGIGTKFGYTF.

The genes are TRBV12-5 and TRBJ2-3, with 8 bases fitting TRBD2. The CDR3 runs 15 residues. Germline CDR1 reads LGHNT; CDR2 reads FRNRAP. The J segment lost 4 bases and the V segment lost 0 bases, leaving 3 bases of the junction unmatched. The CDR3 sequence is CASGLVDGRADTQYF. The CDR3 DNA reads as TGTGCTAGTGGTTTGGTCGACGGGAGGGCAGATACGCAGTATTTT. The entire variable domain, with the rest obtained from reference TRBV12-5 and TRBJ2-3, is as follows: DARVTQTPRHKVTEMGQEVTMRCQPILGHNTVFWYRQTMMQGLELLAYFRNRAPLDDSGMPKDRFSAEMPDATLATLKIQPSEPRDSAVYFCASGLVDGRADTQYFGPGTRLTVL.

This chain connects TRBV6-5 to TRBJ1-5; the D is unclear. Germline CDR1 reads MNHEY; CDR2 reads SVGAGI. This CDR3 contains 14 residues. The ends were cut back, 0 bases at V and 0 bases at J, with 3 bases in the middle. This CDR3 is CASSYSNSNQPQHF. Written as DNA, the CDR3 is TGTGCCAGCAGTTACTCTAATAGCAATCAGCCCCAGCATTTT.

J is TRBJ1-1 and V is TRBV18; D remains ambiguous. Germline V gene sequence: CDR1 KGHSH, CDR2 LQKENI. The CDR3 is 13 amino acids. V gave up 3 bases and J gave up 7 bases, with 12 bases separating them. The CDR3 DNA reads as TGTGCCAGCTCACCTCTTGAGGACGGTGAAGCTTTCTTT. It codes for CASSPLEDGEAFF.

This clone was detected once. The V call is TRBV7-9, the J call TRBJ1-1; no clear D. CDR1 is SEHNR and CDR2 is FQNEAQ in the germline V gene (reference sequence). The V gene lost 2 bases and the J gene lost 8 bases, with 9 bases spanning the gap. The CDR3 covers 12 residues. CDR3 protein: CASSLLTEEAFF. The CDR3 bases are TGTGCCAGCAGCTTACTCACAGAAGAAGCTTTCTTT.

V and J are TRBV6-1 and TRBJ2-7; a possible D gene is TRBD1 (6 bases). CDR1 and CDR2 from the germline V gene are MNHNS and SASEGT. Trimming stripped 3 bases from V and 2 bases from J, with 23 bases between. The CDR3 is made up of 18 amino acids. CDR3 amino acids: CASSESSRRDIITYEQYF. The CDR3 nucleotides read TGTGCCAGCAGTGAGTCGAGTCGTCGGGACATCATAACCTACGAGCAGTACTTC.

The chain combines TRBV4-1 with TRBJ2-7, with TRBD1 identical over 7 bases. The V gene end was trimmed by 3 bases and the J gene end by 0 bases; junction bases not matched to a gene: 5. Germline lookup yields CDR1 MGHRA and CDR2 YSYEKL. This CDR3 has 15 amino acids. The CDR3 bases are TGCGCCAGCAGCCAGACAGGGAGCAGCTCCTACGAGCAGTACTTC. This codes for CASSQTGSSSYEQYF.

The chain couples TRBV9 to TRBJ2-2; 9 nucleotides line up with TRBD2. With 6 bases clipped from V and 3 bases from J, the junction kept 6 bases outside the gene matches. The V gene's germline CDR1 is SGDLS and CDR2 YYNGEE. The CDR3 has 15 amino acids. CDR3 nucleotides: TGTGCCAGCACCTTAGCGGGAGACGACACCGGGGAGCTGTTTTTT. It specifies CASTLAGDDTGELFF.